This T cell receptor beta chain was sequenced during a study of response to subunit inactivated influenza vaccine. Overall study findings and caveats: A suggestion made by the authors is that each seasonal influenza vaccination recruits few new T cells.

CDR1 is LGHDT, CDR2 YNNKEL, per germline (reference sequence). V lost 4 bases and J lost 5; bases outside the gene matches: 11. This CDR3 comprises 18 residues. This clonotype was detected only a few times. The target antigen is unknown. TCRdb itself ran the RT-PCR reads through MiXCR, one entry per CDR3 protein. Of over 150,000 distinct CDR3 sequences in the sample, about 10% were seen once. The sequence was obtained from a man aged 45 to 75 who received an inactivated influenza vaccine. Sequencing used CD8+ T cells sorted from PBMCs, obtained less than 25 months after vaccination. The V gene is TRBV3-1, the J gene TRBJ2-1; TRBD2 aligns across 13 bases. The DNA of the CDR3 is TGTGCCAGCAGCCTACTAGCGGGAGGGCCCGAAGGTGACAATGAGCAGTTCTTC. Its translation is CASSLLAGGPEGDNEQFF.